This T cell receptor beta chain is drawn from a study of a mutant IDH1 vaccine in newly diagnosed glioma. This clone is a singleton in its sample. As yet, its antigen is unknown. Trimming took off 2 bases at V and 0 bases at J, with 11 bases between the two ends. CDR1 is SGHRS and CDR2 is YFSETQ in the germline V gene. The CDR3 loop spans 16 amino acids. Generated by immunoSEQ multiplex PCR, the TCRdb table keeps only in-frame clones and is missing some. The table records 50,000 to 60,000 clones, around 78% of them present only once. Time point specified: week 5, during vaccination. The investigators gave 300 ug of mutant IDH1 20-mer peptide in each vaccine dose, together with topical imiquimod.

This sequence joins TRBV5-1 and TRBJ2-2; TRBD1 might be the D (6 bases). This sequence was found in a man aged 45 to 65 with glioma. The sample consisted of PBMCs, taken from a glioma patient whose treatment included an IDH1 peptide vaccine. The chain's CDR3 is CASSFGNRANTGELFF. The CDR3 region has the DNA TGCGCCAGCAGCTTTGGGAACAGGGCGAACACCGGGGAGCTGTTTTTT.